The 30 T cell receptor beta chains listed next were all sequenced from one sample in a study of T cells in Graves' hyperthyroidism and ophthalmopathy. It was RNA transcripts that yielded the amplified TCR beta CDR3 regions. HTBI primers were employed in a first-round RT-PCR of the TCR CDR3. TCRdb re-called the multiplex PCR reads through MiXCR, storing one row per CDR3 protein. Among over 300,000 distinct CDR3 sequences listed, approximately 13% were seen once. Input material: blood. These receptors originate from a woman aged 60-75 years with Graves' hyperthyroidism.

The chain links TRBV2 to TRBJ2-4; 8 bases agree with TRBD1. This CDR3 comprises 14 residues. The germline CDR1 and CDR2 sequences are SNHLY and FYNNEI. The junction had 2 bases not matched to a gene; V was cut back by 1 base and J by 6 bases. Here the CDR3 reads CASSEVGQGNIQYF. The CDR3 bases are TGTGCCAGCAGTGAAGTCGGACAGGGAAACATTCAGTACTTC.

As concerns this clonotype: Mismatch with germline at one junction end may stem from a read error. The CDR3 spells CASRYSRRDYQETQYF. In DNA form, the CDR3 reads TGTGCCAGCAGATACTCCCGCCGGGACTACCAAGAGACCCAGTACTTC. The chain joins TRBV6-2 or TRBV6-3 to TRBJ2-5, with a weak D call TRBD2 (6 bases). In germline, CDR1 is MNHEY, CDR2 SVGEGT. This CDR3 comprises 16 residues.

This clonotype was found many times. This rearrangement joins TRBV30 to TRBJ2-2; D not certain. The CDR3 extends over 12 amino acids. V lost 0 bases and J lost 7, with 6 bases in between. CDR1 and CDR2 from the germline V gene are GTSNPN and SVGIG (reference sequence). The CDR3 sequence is CAWSVHLGELFF. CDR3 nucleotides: TGTGCCTGGAGTGTACACCTCGGGGAGCTGTTTTTT.

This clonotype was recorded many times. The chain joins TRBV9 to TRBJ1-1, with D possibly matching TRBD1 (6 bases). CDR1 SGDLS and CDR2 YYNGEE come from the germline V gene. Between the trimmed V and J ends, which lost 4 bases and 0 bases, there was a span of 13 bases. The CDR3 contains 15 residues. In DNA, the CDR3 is TGTGCCAGCAGCATACAGGGCAGCTTGAACACTGAAGCTTTCTTT. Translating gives CASSIQGSLNTEAFF.

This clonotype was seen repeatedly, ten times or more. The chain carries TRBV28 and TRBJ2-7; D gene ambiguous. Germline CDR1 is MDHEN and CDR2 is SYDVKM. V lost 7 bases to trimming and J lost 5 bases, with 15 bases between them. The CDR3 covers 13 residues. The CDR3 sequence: CASISPSINEQYF. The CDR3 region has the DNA TGTGCCAGCATATCCCCCTCGATCAACGAGCAGTACTTC.

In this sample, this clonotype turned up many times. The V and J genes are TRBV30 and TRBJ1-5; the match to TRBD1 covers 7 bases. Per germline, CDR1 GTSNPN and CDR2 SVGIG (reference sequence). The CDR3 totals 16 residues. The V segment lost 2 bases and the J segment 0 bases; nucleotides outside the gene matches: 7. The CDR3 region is CAWSLTGRDSNQPQHF. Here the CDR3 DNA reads TGTGCCTGGAGTCTGACAGGGAGGGATAGCAATCAGCCCCAGCATTTT.

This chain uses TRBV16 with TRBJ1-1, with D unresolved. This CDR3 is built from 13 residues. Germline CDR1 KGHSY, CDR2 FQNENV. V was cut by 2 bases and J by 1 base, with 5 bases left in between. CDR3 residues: CASSQNRNTEAFF. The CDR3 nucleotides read TGTGCCAGCAGCCAAAACCGGAACACTGAAGCTTTCTTT.

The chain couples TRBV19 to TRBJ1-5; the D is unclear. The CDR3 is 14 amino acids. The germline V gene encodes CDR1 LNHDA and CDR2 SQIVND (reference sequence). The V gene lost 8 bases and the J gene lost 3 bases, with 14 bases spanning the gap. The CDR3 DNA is TGTGCCAGTGCCCGGGAACACTACAATCAGCCCCAGCATTTT. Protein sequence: CASAREHYNQPQHF.

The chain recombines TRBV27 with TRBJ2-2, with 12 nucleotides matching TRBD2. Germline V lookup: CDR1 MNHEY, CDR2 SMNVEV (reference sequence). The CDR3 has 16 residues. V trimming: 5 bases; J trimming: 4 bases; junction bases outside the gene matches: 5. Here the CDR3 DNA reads TGTGCCAGCAGTCTGGGACTAGCGGGTAGCACCGGGGAGCTGTTTTTT. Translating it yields CASSLGLAGSTGELFF.

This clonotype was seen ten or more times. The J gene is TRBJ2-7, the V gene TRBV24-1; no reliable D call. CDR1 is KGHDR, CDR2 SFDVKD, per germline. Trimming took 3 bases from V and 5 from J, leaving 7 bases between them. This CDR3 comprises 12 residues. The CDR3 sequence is CATSDPEDEQYF. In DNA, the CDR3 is TGTGCCACCAGTGATCCCGAGGACGAGCAGTACTTC.

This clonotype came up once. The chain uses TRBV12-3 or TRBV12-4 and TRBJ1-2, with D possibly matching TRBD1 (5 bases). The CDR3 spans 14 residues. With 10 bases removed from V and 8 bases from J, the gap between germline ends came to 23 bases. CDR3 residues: CAIRNQTVPWGYTF. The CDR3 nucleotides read TGTGCCATCAGAAATCAGACAGTACCATGGGGCTACACCTTC.

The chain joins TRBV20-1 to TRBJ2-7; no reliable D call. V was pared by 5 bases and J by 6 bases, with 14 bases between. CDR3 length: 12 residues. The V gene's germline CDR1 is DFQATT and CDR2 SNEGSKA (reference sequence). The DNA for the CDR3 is TGCAGTGCTGGAGTAATGGCAACCGAGCAGTACTTC. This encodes CSAGVMATEQYF.

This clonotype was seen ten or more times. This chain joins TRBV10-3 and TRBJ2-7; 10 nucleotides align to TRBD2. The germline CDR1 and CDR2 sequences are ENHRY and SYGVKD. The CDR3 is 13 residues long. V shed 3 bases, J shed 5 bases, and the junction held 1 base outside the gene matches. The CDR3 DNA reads TGTGCCATCAGTGAAACTAGCGGGAACGAGCAGTACTTC. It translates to CAISETSGNEQYF.

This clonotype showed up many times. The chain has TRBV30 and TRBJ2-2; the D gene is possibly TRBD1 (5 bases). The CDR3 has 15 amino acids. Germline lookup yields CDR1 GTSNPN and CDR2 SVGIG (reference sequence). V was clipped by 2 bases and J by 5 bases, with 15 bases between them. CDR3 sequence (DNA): TGTGCCTGGAGTCCCTTTACAGGATTTACCGGGGAGCTGTTTTTT. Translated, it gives CAWSPFTGFTGELFF.

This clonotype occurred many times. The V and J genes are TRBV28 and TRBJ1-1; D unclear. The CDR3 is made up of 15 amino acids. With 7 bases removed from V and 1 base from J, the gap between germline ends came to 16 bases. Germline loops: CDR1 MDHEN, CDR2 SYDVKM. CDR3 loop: CASNFNAAENTEAFF. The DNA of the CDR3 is TGTGCCAGCAACTTCAACGCAGCAGAGAACACTGAAGCTTTCTTT. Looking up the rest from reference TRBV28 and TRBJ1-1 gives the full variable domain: DVKVTQSSRYLVKRTGEKVFLECVQDMDHENMFWYRQDPGLGLRLIYFSYDVKMKEKGDIPEGYSVSREKKERFSLILESASTNQTSMYLCASNFNAAENTEAFFGQGTRLTVV.

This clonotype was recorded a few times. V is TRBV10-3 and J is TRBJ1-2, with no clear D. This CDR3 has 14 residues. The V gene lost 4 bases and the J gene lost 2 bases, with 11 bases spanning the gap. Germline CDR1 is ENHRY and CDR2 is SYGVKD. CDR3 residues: CAISGPWQNYGYTF. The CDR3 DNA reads TGTGCCATCAGTGGCCCTTGGCAGAACTATGGCTACACCTTC.

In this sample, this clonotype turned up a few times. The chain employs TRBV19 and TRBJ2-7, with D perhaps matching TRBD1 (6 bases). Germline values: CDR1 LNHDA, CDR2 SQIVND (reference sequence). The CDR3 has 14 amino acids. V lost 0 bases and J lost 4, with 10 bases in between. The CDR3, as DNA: TGTGCCAGTAGTATAGATCGCAGGGGATACGAGCAGTACTTC. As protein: CASSIDRRGYEQYF.

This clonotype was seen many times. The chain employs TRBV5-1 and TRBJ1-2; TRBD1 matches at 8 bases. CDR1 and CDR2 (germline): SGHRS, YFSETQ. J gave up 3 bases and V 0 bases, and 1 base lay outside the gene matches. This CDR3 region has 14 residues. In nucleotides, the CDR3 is TGCGCCAGCAGCTTGGGGGACAGGCACTATGGCTACACCTTC. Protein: CASSLGDRHYGYTF.

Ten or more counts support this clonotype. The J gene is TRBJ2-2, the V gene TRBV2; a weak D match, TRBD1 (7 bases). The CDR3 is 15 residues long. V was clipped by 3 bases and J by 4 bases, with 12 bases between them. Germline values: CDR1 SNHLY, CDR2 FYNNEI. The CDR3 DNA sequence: TGTGCCAGCAGTGAGAGACAGGGAGGCACCGGGGAGCTGTTTTTT. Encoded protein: CASSERQGGTGELFF.

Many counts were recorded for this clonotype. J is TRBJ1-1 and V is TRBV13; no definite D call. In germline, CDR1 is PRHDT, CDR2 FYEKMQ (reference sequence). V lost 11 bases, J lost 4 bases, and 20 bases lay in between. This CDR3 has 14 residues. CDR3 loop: CACVGGRLITEAFF. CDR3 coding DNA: TGTGCCTGCGTGGGTGGGCGGCTGATCACTGAAGCTTTCTTT.

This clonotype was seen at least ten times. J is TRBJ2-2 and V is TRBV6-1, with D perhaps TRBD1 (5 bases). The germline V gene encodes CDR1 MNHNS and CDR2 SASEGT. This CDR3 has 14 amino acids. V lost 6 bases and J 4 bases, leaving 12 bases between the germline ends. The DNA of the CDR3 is TGTGCCAGCAGAACGGCAGGGTTCACCGGGGAGCTGTTTTTT. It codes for CASRTAGFTGELFF.

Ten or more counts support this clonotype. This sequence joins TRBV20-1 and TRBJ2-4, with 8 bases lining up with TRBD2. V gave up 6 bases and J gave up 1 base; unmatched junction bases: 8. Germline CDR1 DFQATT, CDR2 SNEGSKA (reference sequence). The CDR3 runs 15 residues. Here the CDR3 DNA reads TGCAGTGCCATAGACGGGGGGGTCGCCAAAAACATTCAGTACTTC. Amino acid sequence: CSAIDGGVAKNIQYF.

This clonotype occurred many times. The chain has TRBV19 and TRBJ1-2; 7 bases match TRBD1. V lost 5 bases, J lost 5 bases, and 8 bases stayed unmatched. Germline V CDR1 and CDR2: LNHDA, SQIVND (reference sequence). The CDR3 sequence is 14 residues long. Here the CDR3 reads CASSVGQRNYGYTF. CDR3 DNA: TGTGCCAGTAGTGTGGGACAGCGCAATTATGGCTACACCTTC.

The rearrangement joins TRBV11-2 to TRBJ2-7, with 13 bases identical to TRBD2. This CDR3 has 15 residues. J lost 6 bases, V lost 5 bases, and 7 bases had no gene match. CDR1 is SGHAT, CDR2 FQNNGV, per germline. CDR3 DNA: TGTGCCAGCAGCCCGCTTCGGACTAGCGGGAGCGAGCAGTACTTC. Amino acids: CASSPLRTSGSEQYF.

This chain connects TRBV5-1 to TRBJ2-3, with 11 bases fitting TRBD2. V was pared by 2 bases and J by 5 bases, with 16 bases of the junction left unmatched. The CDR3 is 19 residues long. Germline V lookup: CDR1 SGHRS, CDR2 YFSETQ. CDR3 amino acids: CASSFPNDVAGGPIDTQYF. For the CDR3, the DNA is TGCGCCAGCAGCTTCCCCAACGATGTAGCGGGAGGGCCTATAGATACGCAGTATTTT.

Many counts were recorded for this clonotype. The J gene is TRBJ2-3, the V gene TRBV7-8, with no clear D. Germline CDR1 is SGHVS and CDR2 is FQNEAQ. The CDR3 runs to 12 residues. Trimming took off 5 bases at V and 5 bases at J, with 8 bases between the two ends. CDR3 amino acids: CASSRPVDTQYF. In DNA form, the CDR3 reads TGTGCCAGCAGCCGCCCAGTAGATACGCAGTATTTT.

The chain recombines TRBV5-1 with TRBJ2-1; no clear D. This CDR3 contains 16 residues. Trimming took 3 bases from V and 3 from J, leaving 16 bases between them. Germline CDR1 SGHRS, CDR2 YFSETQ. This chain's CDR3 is CASSSLDDDLYNEQFF. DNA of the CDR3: TGCGCCAGCAGCTCCCTGGACGACGATCTCTACAATGAGCAGTTCTTC.

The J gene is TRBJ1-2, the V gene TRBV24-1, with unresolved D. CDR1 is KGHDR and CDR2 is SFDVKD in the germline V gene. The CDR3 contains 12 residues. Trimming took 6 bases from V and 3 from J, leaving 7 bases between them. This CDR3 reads CATSSSDYGYTF. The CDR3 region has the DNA TGTGCCACCAGTTCAAGTGACTATGGCTACACCTTC.

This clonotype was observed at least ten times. The DNA of the CDR3 is TGCAGTGCCATAGATGGGACTAGACAGTCCGAGCAGTACTTC. It encodes CSAIDGTRQSEQYF. This chain links TRBV20-1 with TRBJ2-7, with 8 bases that match TRBD2. Per germline, CDR1 DFQATT and CDR2 SNEGSKA (reference sequence). CDR3 length equals 14 residues. Germline trimming cut 6 bases from V and 6 bases from J; bases unmatched to any gene: 13.

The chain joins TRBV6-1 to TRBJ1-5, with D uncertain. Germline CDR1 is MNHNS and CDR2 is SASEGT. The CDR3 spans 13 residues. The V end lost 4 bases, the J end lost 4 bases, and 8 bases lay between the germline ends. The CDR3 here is CASSVPVNQPQHF. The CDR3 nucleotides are TGTGCCAGCAGTGTACCGGTGAATCAGCCCCAGCATTTT.